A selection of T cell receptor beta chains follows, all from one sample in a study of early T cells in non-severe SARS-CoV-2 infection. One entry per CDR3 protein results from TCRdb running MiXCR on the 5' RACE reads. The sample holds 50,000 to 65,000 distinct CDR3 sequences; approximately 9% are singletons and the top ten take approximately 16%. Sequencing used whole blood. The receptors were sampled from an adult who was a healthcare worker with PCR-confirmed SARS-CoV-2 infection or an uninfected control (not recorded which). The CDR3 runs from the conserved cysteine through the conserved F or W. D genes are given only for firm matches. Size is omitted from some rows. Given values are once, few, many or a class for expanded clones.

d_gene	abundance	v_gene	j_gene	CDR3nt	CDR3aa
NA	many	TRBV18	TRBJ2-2	TGTGCCAGCTCACCACTTGAGACGGCGAACACCGGGGAGCTGTTTTTT	CASSPLETANTGELFF
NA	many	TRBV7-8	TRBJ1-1	TGTGCCAGCAGTTGGGCCCCCGGGACTGAAGCTTTCTTT	CASSWAPGTEAFF
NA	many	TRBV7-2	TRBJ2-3	TGTGCCAGCAGCTTAGTGAGTTCAGATACGCAGTATTTT	CASSLVSSDTQYF
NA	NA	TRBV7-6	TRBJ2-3	TGTGCCAGCAGCTTACCCCTCCCAGGCACAGATACGCAGTATTTT	CASSLPLPGTDTQYF
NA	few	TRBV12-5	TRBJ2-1	TGTGCTAGTGGTTCACCGCTGGCGGGAAGCCGCAATGAGCAGTTCTTC	CASGSPLAGSRNEQFF
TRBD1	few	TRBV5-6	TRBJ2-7	TGTGCCAGCAGCAGAGGGACAGAACACTACGAGCAGTACTTC	CASSRGTEHYEQYF
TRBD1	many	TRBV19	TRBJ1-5	TGTGCCAGTAGTATCGGGACAGGGGCACGCCCCCAGCATTTT	CASSIGTGARPQHF
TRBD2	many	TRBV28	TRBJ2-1	TGTGCCAGCAGCCTAGCGGGAGTTCGGGGGAATGAGCAGTTCTTC	CASSLAGVRGNEQFF
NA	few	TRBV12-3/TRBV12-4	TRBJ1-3	TGTGCCAGCAGTTTCGGGGGTCACTCTGGAAACACCATATATTTT	CASSFGGHSGNTIYF
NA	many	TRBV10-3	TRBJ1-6	TGTGCCATCAAGCAGGTCGCTAATTCACCCCTCCACTTT	CAIKQVANSPLHF
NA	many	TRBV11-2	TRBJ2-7	TGTGCCAGCAGCTTAACAGCCTCCTACGAGCAGTACTTC	CASSLTASYEQYF
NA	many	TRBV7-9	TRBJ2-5	TGTGCCAGCAGCTTAGCTAAGGTTATGGGCAGGCCTCAAGAGACCCAGTACTTC	CASSLAKVMGRPQETQYF
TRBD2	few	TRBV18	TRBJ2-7	TGTGCCAGCTCACTCTCGAGCGGGAGATACGAGCAGTACTTC	CASSLSSGRYEQYF
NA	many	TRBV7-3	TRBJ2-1	TGTGCCAGCAGCCCCGGATCCGGGGGTTACAATGAGCAGTTCTTC	CASSPGSGGYNEQFF
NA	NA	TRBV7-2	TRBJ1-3	TGTGCCAGCAGCGCCACTTACAGGGACTCTGGAAACACCATATATTTT	CASSATYRDSGNTIYF
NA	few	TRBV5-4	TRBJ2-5	TGTGCCGGAAGAGAGATGGACTCATCCCCGGAGTACTTC	CAGREMDSSPEYF